These 14 T cell receptor beta chains originate from one sample sequenced in a study of blood T cells in healthy people across ages. A sample-barcoded 5' primer and a J-beta primer mix were used in a second PCR of roughly 6 to 11 cycles. TCRdb analysed the 5' RACE reads with MiXCR anew, one entry per CDR3 protein. The data hold about 800,000 distinct CDR3 sequences, with 20% to 25% observed a single time. The data were also submitted as part of a second study, on T cells of mothers and their children.

Sequences were obtained from blood. All receptors come from a boy younger than 18 in good health.

This clonotype was detected a few times. J is TRBJ2-5 and V is TRBV7-2; 7 bases line up with TRBD1. Germline-derived CDR1 and CDR2 are SGHTA and FQGNSA. The V gene end was trimmed by 5 bases and the J gene end by 4 bases; junction bases not matched to a gene: 10. This CDR3 region has 15 residues. CDR3 amino acids: CASSRQGGGGETQYF. The CDR3 DNA reads TGTGCCAGCAGCCGACAGGGCGGAGGAGGAGAGACCCAGTACTTC.

In its sample, this clonotype was seen a few times. This rearrangement joins TRBV18 to TRBJ1-1; the D is unclear. Germline CDR1 is KGHSH and CDR2 is LQKENI. V lost 1 base to trimming and J lost 2 bases, with 8 bases between them. The CDR3 runs to 14 residues. The CDR3 sequence is CASSPLGYNTEAFF. The CDR3 nucleotides read TGTGCCAGCTCACCACTTGGGTACAACACTGAAGCTTTCTTT.

This clonotype was recorded a few times. V and J are TRBV27 and TRBJ1-2, with 10 bases aligning to TRBD1. The CDR3 has 13 amino acids. From germline, CDR1 is MNHEY and CDR2 SMNVEV (reference sequence). V shed 7 bases and J 3 bases; nucleotides not matched to a gene: 2. CDR3 coding DNA: TGTGCCAGCACGGACAGGGGGGACTATGGCTACACCTTC. Residues: CASTDRGDYGYTF.

V and J are TRBV29-1 and TRBJ2-3; D gene uncertain. The germline gives CDR1 SQVTM, CDR2 ANQGSEA. The CDR3 loop spans 14 amino acids. Trimming took 0 bases from V and 4 from J, leaving 11 bases between them. CDR3: CSVEDSILPDTQYF. The CDR3 DNA is TGCAGCGTTGAAGATTCGATACTTCCAGATACGCAGTATTTT.

The V call is TRBV5-1, the J call TRBJ2-3; D tentatively fits TRBD1 or TRBD2 (5 bases each). The germline gives CDR1 SGHRS, CDR2 YFSETQ. This CDR3 region has 17 residues. The V end lost 0 bases, the J end lost 1 base, and 15 bases lay between the germline ends. Written as DNA, the CDR3 is TGCGCCAGCAGCTTGGCCGCTGGGGGATGGGGCACAGATACGCAGTATTTT. Translating gives CASSLAAGGWGTDTQYF.

The rearrangement links TRBV7-2 to TRBJ2-3, with 8 bases that match TRBD2. CDR1 and CDR2 from the germline V gene are SGHTA and FQGNSA. The CDR3 extends over 15 amino acids. The ends lost 1 base at V and 4 bases at J; junction bases unmatched: 4. CDR3 nucleotide sequence: TGTGCCAGCAGCTTAGGCGGGGGGCACGCAGATACGCAGTATTTT. Its protein product is CASSLGGGHADTQYF.

The chain links TRBV4-3 to TRBJ2-5, with D perhaps TRBD2 (5 bases). The CDR3 extends over 13 amino acids. Trimming removed 4 bases at V and 5 bases at J, with 11 bases between. The germline V gene encodes CDR1 LGHNA and CDR2 YSLEER. This CDR3 is CASSPRDWETQYF. CDR3 nucleotides: TGCGCCAGCAGCCCCCGGGATTGGGAGACCCAGTACTTC.

The V gene is TRBV12-3 or TRBV12-4, the J gene TRBJ2-3; possible D gene TRBD2, 6 bases. The CDR3 consists of 15 residues. The germline V and J ends were trimmed by 5 bases and 0 bases, with 12 bases remaining between them. The CDR3 DNA reads TGTGCCAGCAGTGCGCCTAGCGCGAGCACAGATACGCAGTATTTT. Translation gives CASSAPSASTDTQYF.

In its sample, this clonotype was seen a few times. The chain combines TRBV28 with TRBJ1-5; D not certain. V shed 6 bases and J shed 0 bases, with 18 bases lying between them. CDR1 is MDHEN and CDR2 is SYDVKM in the germline V gene. CDR3 length: 17 amino acids. CDR3 nucleotides: TGTGCCAGCAGCGGAGGCATCCTTGGGTATAGCAATCAGCCCCAGCATTTT. Protein sequence: CASSGGILGYSNQPQHF.

This clonotype was detected a few times. The CDR3 protein is CASSVQFEAFF. As DNA, the CDR3 is TGTGCCAGCAGCGTACAGTTTGAAGCTTTCTTT. This chain uses TRBV2 with TRBJ1-1; D is uncertain. This CDR3 contains 11 residues. Germline CDR1 is SNHLY and CDR2 is FYNNEI. Trimming removed 6 bases at V and 7 bases at J, with 9 bases between.

This clonotype was seen a few times. The chain has TRBV27 and TRBJ2-5; D tentatively reads TRBD1 or TRBD2 (5 bases each). The DNA end lines up better with TRBJ2-7; the J call may be wrong. The CDR3 has 14 amino acids. Germline assignment: CDR1 MNHEY and CDR2 SMNVEV (reference sequence). The CDR3 DNA reads as TGTGCCAGCAGTTTTTTACTGGGACCCTACGAGCAGTACTTC. Translation: CASSFLLGPYEQYF.

This clonotype was detected a few times. The chain uses TRBV11-2 and TRBJ2-5, with D tentatively TRBD2 (5 bases). The CDR3 length is 11 residues. Germline lookup yields CDR1 SGHAT and CDR2 FQNNGV. With 4 bases removed from V and 9 bases from J, the gap between germline ends came to 9 bases. CDR3: CASSSGTPQYF. The CDR3 bases are TGTGCCAGCAGCTCGGGAACGCCCCAGTACTTC.

Only a few counts were recorded for this clonotype. This rearrangement joins TRBV18 to TRBJ2-3; no definite D call. V was clipped by 3 bases and J by 2 bases, with 6 bases between them. The CDR3 covers 13 residues. The germline V gene has CDR1 KGHSH and CDR2 LQKENI. The CDR3 loop is CASSPGNTDTQYF. In DNA form, the CDR3 reads TGTGCCAGCTCACCGGGGAACACAGATACGCAGTATTTT.

This chain joins TRBV2 and TRBJ2-7; TRBD2 matches at 11 bases. The CDR3 covers 15 residues. V trimming: 6 bases; J trimming: 2 bases; junction bases outside the gene matches: 6. Per germline, CDR1 SNHLY and CDR2 FYNNEI. The CDR3 loop reads CASRTLAGGAYEQYF. CDR3 nucleotide sequence: TGTGCCAGCAGGACTCTAGCGGGAGGCGCCTACGAGCAGTACTTC. The variable domain in full, with the rest retrieved from reference TRBV2 and TRBJ2-7, is EPEVTQTPSHQVTQMGQEVILRCVPISNHLYFYWYRQILGQKVEFLVSFYNNEISEKSEIFDDQFSVERPDGSNFTLKIRSTKLEDSAMYFCASRTLAGGAYEQYFGPGTRLTVT.